Sequencing of this T cell receptor (beta chain) was carried out in a study of blood T cell repertoires in COVID-19. Study background: Both acute and convalescent COVID-19 samples were obtained from the United States, Italy and Spain. Sources were T cells, B-cell-depleted T cells, or PBMCs; the material itself was cDNA or gDNA.

Per the germline V gene, CDR1 is MNHEY and CDR2 is SVGAGI. This CDR3 region has 15 residues. J lost 7 bases, V lost 6 bases, and 8 bases had no gene match. Sequencing was performed with immunoSEQ multiplex PCR; in TCRdb, only in-frame clones are kept and a portion is missing. The table records about 300,000 clones, more than 75% of them present only once. Researchers sorted participants into cohorts using their self-reported clinical history. Resolution of symptoms, clearance, or two negative PCRs was present in recovered Cohort 3 donors. The chain links TRBV6-5 to TRBJ1-5, with 11 bases lining up with TRBD1. The clonotype originates from a man younger than 40 who had recovered from COVID-19. Sequenced material: PBMCs or T cells enriched from blood (not recorded which). CDR3 sequence reads: CASSSDRGRFQPQHF. CDR3 nucleotide sequence: TGTGCCAGCAGCTCGGACAGGGGGCGCTTCCAGCCCCAGCATTTT.